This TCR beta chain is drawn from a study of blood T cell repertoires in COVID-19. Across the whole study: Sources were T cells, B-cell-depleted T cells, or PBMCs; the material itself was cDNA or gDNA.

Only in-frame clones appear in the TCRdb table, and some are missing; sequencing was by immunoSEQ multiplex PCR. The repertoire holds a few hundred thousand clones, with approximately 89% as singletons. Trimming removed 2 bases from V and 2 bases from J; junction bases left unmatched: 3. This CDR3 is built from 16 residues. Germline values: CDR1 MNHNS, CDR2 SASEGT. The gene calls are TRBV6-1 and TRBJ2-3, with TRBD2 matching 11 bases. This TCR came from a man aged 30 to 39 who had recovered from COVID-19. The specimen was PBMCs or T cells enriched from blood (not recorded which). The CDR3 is CASSELAGGFTDTQYF. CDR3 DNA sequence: TGTGCCAGCAGTGAACTAGCGGGGGGCTTCACAGATACGCAGTATTTT.